This section outlines one T cell receptor (beta chain) sequence together with its context. Its antigen is still unknown. The data stem from a study of shared clonotypes between healthy human individuals. Study-level results: Clonotype sharing among donors was expected to depend on sequencing depth. Compared with memory subsets, naive subsets generally had larger estimated richness.

Profiled with immunoSEQ multiplex PCR; TCRdb holds only in-frame clones, not every one. The sample shows about 1.9 million clones, roughly 95% of them seen only once. Terminally differentiated effector memory CD45RA+ cells were excluded by CCR7 positive selection of CD45RO-negative cells. This TCR came from a man between 18 and 29 years old in good health. Some clones in this sample may be carry-over from other donors' samples. The specimen sequenced was naive CD8+ T cells from PBMCs.

CDR3 protein: CSARAVGYTEAFF. CDR3 nucleotide sequence: TGCAGCGCGAGAGCAGTGGGATACACTGAAGCTTTCTTT. J is TRBJ1-1 and V is TRBV29-1, with D uncertain. V shed 7 bases and J shed 3 bases, with 15 bases lying between them. Per germline, CDR1 SQVTM and CDR2 ANQGSEA. This CDR3 contains 13 residues.